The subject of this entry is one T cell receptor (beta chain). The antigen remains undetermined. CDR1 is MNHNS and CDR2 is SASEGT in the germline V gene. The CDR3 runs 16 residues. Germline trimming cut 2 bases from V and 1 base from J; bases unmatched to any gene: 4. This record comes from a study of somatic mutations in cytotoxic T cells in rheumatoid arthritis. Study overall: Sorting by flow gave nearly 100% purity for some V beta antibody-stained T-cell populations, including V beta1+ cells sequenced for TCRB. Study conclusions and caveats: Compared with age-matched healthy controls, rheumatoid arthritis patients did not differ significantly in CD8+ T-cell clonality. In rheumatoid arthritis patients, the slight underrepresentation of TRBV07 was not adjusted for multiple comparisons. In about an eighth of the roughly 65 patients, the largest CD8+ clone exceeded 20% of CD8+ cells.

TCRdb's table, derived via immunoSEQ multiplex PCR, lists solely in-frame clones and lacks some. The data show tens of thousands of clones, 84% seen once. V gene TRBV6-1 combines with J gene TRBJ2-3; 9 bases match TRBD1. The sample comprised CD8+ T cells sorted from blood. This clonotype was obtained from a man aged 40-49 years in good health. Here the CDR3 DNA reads TGTGCCAGCAGTGAAATACAGGGGGCCGGCACAGATACGCAGTATTTT. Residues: CASSEIQGAGTDTQYF.